A selection of T cell receptor beta chains follows, all from one sample in a study of T cells in Graves' hyperthyroidism and ophthalmopathy. One entry per CDR3 protein results from TCRdb running MiXCR on the multiplex PCR reads. Counted here are hundreds of thousands of distinct CDR3 sequences, roughly 14% occurring once; the ten biggest clones make up 3.5% to 4.5%. Sequenced material: blood. These receptors were obtained from a middle-aged woman with Graves' ophthalmopathy. Both conserved end residues are part of each CDR3. A D gene is named only where the DNA matches it firmly. Size tells how often a clone was seen (once, few, many) or the class of an expanded clone, and some rows leave it out.

CASGLPNGQGEAFF TGTGCTAGTGGTTTGCCTAACGGACAGGGGGAAGCTTTCTTT TRBJ1-1 TRBV12-5 many TRBD1
CASSLSGLYTEAFF TGTGCCAGCAGTTTATCCGGACTATATACTGAAGCTTTCTTT TRBJ1-1 TRBV28 many .
CAWSVSSRTQYF TGTGCCTGGAGTGTATCGTCACGGACCCAGTACTTC TRBJ2-5 TRBV30 . .
CATRLAGEYEQYF TGTGCCACCAGACTAGCGGGAGAATACGAGCAGTACTTC TRBJ2-7 TRBV6-1 few TRBD2
CSARRGHEQYF TGCAGCGCGAGGAGGGGCCACGAGCAGTACTTC TRBJ2-7 TRBV29-1 many .
CASSLGIGENQPQHF TGTGCCAGCAGCTTGGGCATAGGAGAGAATCAGCCCCAGCATTTT TRBJ1-5 TRBV5-6 . .
CASSLVPGVYYEQYF TGTGCCAGCAGCTTAGTTCCCGGGGTTTACTACGAGCAGTACTTC TRBJ2-7 TRBV7-2 . .
CASSQEVRQGAAEAFF TGTGCCAGCAGCCAAGAAGTGAGGCAGGGGGCAGCTGAAGCTTTCTTT TRBJ1-1 TRBV4-2 many TRBD1
CASSPPPGQGFAYTF TGTGCCAGCAGTCCCCCACCGGGACAGGGGTTTGCCTACACCTTC TRBJ1-2 TRBV6-1 . TRBD1
CASRSPSAGETQYF TGTGCCAGCAGAAGCCCTAGCGCGGGGGAGACCCAGTACTTC TRBJ2-5 TRBV6-5 many .
CASRGGFNYGYTF TGTGCCAGCCGGGGGGGCTTCAACTATGGCTACACCTTC TRBJ1-2 TRBV12-3/TRBV12-4 many .
CASSFPGTGTETQYF TGTGCCAGCAGTTTCCCCGGGACAGGGACGGAGACCCAGTACTTC TRBJ2-5 TRBV28 many TRBD1
CASRTTSGEQYF TGTGCCAGCAGGACGACATCAGGGGAGCAGTACTTC TRBJ2-7 TRBV6-1 many .
CASSLVSLEAFF TGTGCCAGCAGCTTAGTCTCCCTTGAAGCTTTCTTT TRBJ1-1 TRBV7-9 . .
CASSFLRGGEAFF TGTGCCAGCAGCTTCCTCCGAGGGGGGGAAGCTTTCTTT TRBJ1-1 TRBV7-8 many .
CASTWDSYSYEQYF TGTGCCAGCACCTGGGACAGCTACTCCTACGAGCAGTACTTC TRBJ2-7 TRBV12-3/TRBV12-4 many TRBD1
CASSLGGFGNEQYF TGTGCCAGCTCCTTAGGGGGGTTCGGCAACGAGCAGTACTTC TRBJ2-7 TRBV27 few .
CASSSQQGRGGYTF TGTGCCAGCAGCTCTCAACAGGGGAGGGGTGGCTACACCTTC TRBJ1-2 TRBV7-3 many TRBD1
CASTSSGSGNTIYF TGTGCCAGCACCTCCTCAGGTTCTGGAAACACCATATATTTT TRBJ1-3 TRBV28 . .
CASSRGGRGEQYF TGTGCCAGCAGTAGGGGGGGCCGGGGCGAGCAGTACTTC TRBJ2-7 TRBV28 many .
CASKKDGNYGYTF TGTGCCAGCAAGAAAGACGGTAACTATGGCTACACCTTC TRBJ1-2 TRBV6-2/TRBV6-3 many .
CASSRLRDSGFF TGTGCCAGCAGCCGTCTACGGGACAGTGGGTTCTTT TRBJ1-1 TRBV12-3/TRBV12-4 many TRBD1
CASSYSPRQPQHF TGTGCCAGCAGTTACTCCCCAAGACAGCCCCAGCATTTT TRBJ1-5 TRBV6-5 many .
CAWDVVTGELFF TGTGCCTGGGATGTGGTTACCGGGGAGCTGTTTTTT TRBJ2-2 TRBV30 few .
CASSFKADASYEQYF TGTGCCAGCAGTTTCAAGGCGGACGCCTCCTACGAGCAGTACTTC TRBJ2-7 TRBV6-5 many .
CASSFQPGQGNQPQHF TGTGCCAGCAGTTTCCAACCGGGACAGGGGAATCAGCCCCAGCATTTT TRBJ1-5 TRBV28 few TRBD1
CASRPGGPRGEQYF TGTGCCAGCAGGCCCGGCGGGCCCAGGGGAGAGCAGTACTTC TRBJ2-7 TRBV28 . .
CASTTGLDGYEQYF TGTGCCAGCACCACAGGACTAGATGGCTACGAGCAGTACTTC TRBJ2-7 TRBV12-3/TRBV12-4 . TRBD2
CSGSGSGSYEQYF TGCAGTGGGAGCGGGAGCGGCTCCTACGAGCAGTACTTC TRBJ2-7 TRBV20-1 many TRBD2
CASSKGLADYEQYF TGTGCCAGCTCTAAGGGACTAGCGGATTACGAGCAGTACTTC TRBJ2-7 TRBV18 many TRBD2
CASSLGLAGANTGELFF TGTGCCAGCAGCCTGGGACTAGCGGGAGCGAACACCGGGGAGCTGTTTTTT TRBJ2-2 TRBV7-2 many TRBD2
CATLDPPGEQYF TGTGCCACCTTAGACCCCCCAGGCGAGCAGTACTTC TRBJ2-7 TRBV6-2/TRBV6-3 many .
CASSLIRRLGEQYF TGTGCCAGCAGTTTAATTCGCCGACTAGGCGAGCAGTACTTC TRBJ2-7 TRBV28 many .
CATGGTPWRDTGELFF TGTGCCACCGGAGGGACACCGTGGAGGGACACCGGGGAGCTGTTTTTT TRBJ2-2 TRBV24-1 many .
CASTSQGWETQYF TGTGCCAGCACCTCCCAAGGTTGGGAGACCCAGTACTTC TRBJ2-5 TRBV7-2 many .
CASSQETGATNTEAFF TGCGCCAGCAGCCAAGAGACAGGGGCCACGAACACTGAAGCTTTCTTT TRBJ1-1 TRBV4-1 . TRBD1
CASRVQPQGFNTEAFF TGTGCCAGCAGGGTTCAGCCCCAGGGATTTAACACTGAAGCTTTCTTT TRBJ1-1 TRBV12-3/TRBV12-4 . .
CASSGGLAGAVGYEQYF TGTGCCAGCAGTGGGGGACTAGCGGGAGCGGTGGGCTACGAGCAGTACTTC TRBJ2-7 TRBV27 . TRBD2
CASSLGPNAEAFF TGTGCCAGCAGCTTGGGACCGAACGCTGAAGCTTTCTTT TRBJ1-1 TRBV7-3 many .